This is a list of T cell receptor beta chains from one sample in a study of Ad26.COV2.S vaccination and SARS-CoV-2 variants. The table came from immunoSEQ multiplex PCR; TCRdb's copy has only in-frame clones and leaves some out. The sample holds about 400,000 clones; roughly nine tenths are singletons and the top ten take 3% to 3.5%. The sequencing here drew on peripheral blood, taken in a trial of Ad26.COV2.S vaccine versus placebo. The receptors originated from a person between 18 and 65 years old who received the Ad26.COV2.S COVID-19 vaccine or a placebo. Both conserved end residues are part of each CDR3. The D gene is left open where the match is weak. Clone size is not always given. Where it is, it says once, few, many or a class for expanded clones.

d_gene: NA; j_gene: TRBJ2-1; abundance: once; v_gene: TRBV12-5; CDR3nt: TGTGCTAGTGGTCCAACCCTCAGCAATGAGCAGTTCTTC; CDR3aa: CASGPTLSNEQFF
d_gene: NA; j_gene: TRBJ1-1; abundance: NA; v_gene: TRBV28; CDR3nt: TGTGCCAGCAGTTTAGGGCTCGGAAACACTGAAGCTTTCTTT; CDR3aa: CASSLGLGNTEAFF
d_gene: NA; j_gene: TRBJ2-2; abundance: NA; v_gene: TRBV6-6; CDR3nt: TGTGCCAGCAGTTACTCTATGGCCGGGGAGCTGTTTTTT; CDR3aa: CASSYSMAGELFF
d_gene: NA; j_gene: TRBJ2-5; abundance: NA; v_gene: TRBV11-2; CDR3nt: TGTGCCAGCAGCTCGAAACAATGGACAGCGCAAGAGACCCAGTACTTC; CDR3aa: CASSSKQWTAQETQYF
d_gene: TRBD1; j_gene: TRBJ1-5; abundance: NA; v_gene: TRBV6-1; CDR3nt: TGTGCCAGCAGTGACCGGGACAGTTTCAATCAGCCCCAGCATTTT; CDR3aa: CASSDRDSFNQPQHF
d_gene: NA; j_gene: TRBJ2-2; abundance: NA; v_gene: TRBV10-3; CDR3nt: TGTGCCATCAGTGGACAGCCGAACACCGGGGAGCTGTTTTTT; CDR3aa: CAISGQPNTGELFF
d_gene: TRBD1; j_gene: TRBJ2-7; abundance: once; v_gene: TRBV3-1/TRBV3-2; CDR3nt: TGTGCCAGCAGCCCTTGGGGACAGGGAGTCTCGAGCTACGAGCAGTACTTC; CDR3aa: CASSPWGQGVSSYEQYF
d_gene: NA; j_gene: TRBJ1-5; abundance: NA; v_gene: TRBV25-1; CDR3nt: TGTGCCAGCAGTGTCGGAGGGCGGGGCAATCAGCCCCAGCATTTT; CDR3aa: CASSVGGRGNQPQHF
d_gene: TRBD1; j_gene: TRBJ2-7; abundance: once; v_gene: TRBV19; CDR3nt: TGTGCCAGTAGCGACCCACAGGGGGCGGCCTACGAGCAGTACTTC; CDR3aa: CASSDPQGAAYEQYF
d_gene: NA; j_gene: TRBJ2-3; abundance: NA; v_gene: TRBV15; CDR3nt: TGTGCCACCAGCAGAGATCGGTATAGTACAGATACGCAGTATTTT; CDR3aa: CATSRDRYSTDTQYF
d_gene: NA; j_gene: TRBJ1-5; abundance: NA; v_gene: TRBV3-1/TRBV3-2; CDR3nt: TGTGCCAGCAGCCAAGGCCCTTATCAGCCCCAGCATTTT; CDR3aa: CASSQGPYQPQHF
d_gene: NA; j_gene: TRBJ2-3; abundance: NA; v_gene: TRBV27; CDR3nt: TGTGCCAGCAGTTTCGGAGCTAGCACAGATACGCAGTATTTT; CDR3aa: CASSFGASTDTQYF
d_gene: NA; j_gene: TRBJ2-6; abundance: NA; v_gene: TRBV27; CDR3nt: TGTGCCAGCCAGATGGCGTTAGGGGCCAACGTCCTGACTTTC; CDR3aa: CASQMALGANVLTF
d_gene: NA; j_gene: TRBJ2-1; abundance: NA; v_gene: TRBV19; CDR3nt: TGTGCCAGTAGTACCCGGGCTATCCCCTACTACAATGAGCAGTTCTTC; CDR3aa: CASSTRAIPYYNEQFF
d_gene: TRBD1; j_gene: TRBJ2-7; abundance: NA; v_gene: TRBV7-9; CDR3nt: TGTGCCAGCAGCTTGACAGGGGGCAAGAACGAGCAGTACTTC; CDR3aa: CASSLTGGKNEQYF
d_gene: TRBD2; j_gene: TRBJ2-1; abundance: NA; v_gene: TRBV25-1; CDR3nt: TGTGCCAGCAGTGAATTCAGCGGGGGGGCTGATGAGCAGTTCTTC; CDR3aa: CASSEFSGGADEQFF
d_gene: NA; j_gene: TRBJ1-6; abundance: NA; v_gene: TRBV6-1; CDR3nt: TGTGCCAGCAGTGAACCCACAGGGCCCGCTAATTCACCCCTCCACTTT; CDR3aa: CASSEPTGPANSPLHF
d_gene: NA; j_gene: TRBJ2-1; abundance: NA; v_gene: TRBV4-3; CDR3nt: TGCGCCAGCAGCCCGCAACGTTGGAATGAGCAGTTCTTC; CDR3aa: CASSPQRWNEQFF
d_gene: NA; j_gene: TRBJ2-5; abundance: once; v_gene: TRBV3-1/TRBV3-2; CDR3nt: TGTGCCAGCAGCCACCAAGAGACCCAGTACTTC; CDR3aa: CASSHQETQYF
d_gene: NA; j_gene: TRBJ1-2; abundance: few; v_gene: TRBV6-5; CDR3nt: TGTGCCAGCAGCTCTGAACAGCTATCAAACTATGGCTACACCTTC; CDR3aa: CASSSEQLSNYGYTF
d_gene: NA; j_gene: TRBJ2-7; abundance: NA; v_gene: TRBV7-9; CDR3nt: TGTGCCAGCTCCCAAACGATGGCCGAACCCGTCGGGTACGAGCAGTACTTC; CDR3aa: CASSQTMAEPVGYEQYF
d_gene: TRBD1; j_gene: TRBJ2-3; abundance: NA; v_gene: TRBV7-7; CDR3nt: TGTGCTAGCAGCTTCGGACAGGGCAGGGATACGCAGTATTTT; CDR3aa: CASSFGQGRDTQYF
d_gene: TRBD2; j_gene: TRBJ2-1; abundance: NA; v_gene: TRBV6-5; CDR3nt: TGTGCCAGCACCCGCGGGGGGGGCCGAGGGAATCAGCAGTTCTTC; CDR3aa: CASTRGGGRGNQQFF
d_gene: NA; j_gene: TRBJ2-3; abundance: NA; v_gene: TRBV11-2; CDR3nt: TGTGCCAGCAGCTCCTATGGCGCCCCGACCACAGATACGCAGTATTTT; CDR3aa: CASSSYGAPTTDTQYF
d_gene: NA; j_gene: TRBJ1-5; abundance: few; v_gene: TRBV2; CDR3nt: TGTGCCAGCAGTGACAGGGGAAGCAATCAGCCCCAGCATTTT; CDR3aa: CASSDRGSNQPQHF
d_gene: NA; j_gene: TRBJ1-1; abundance: NA; v_gene: TRBV2; CDR3nt: TGTGCCAGCAGTGATGCAACTATGAACACTGAAGCTTTCTTT; CDR3aa: CASSDATMNTEAFF
d_gene: NA; j_gene: TRBJ1-2; abundance: NA; v_gene: TRBV9; CDR3nt: TGTGCCAGCAGCGCAGAACTCGTCGGAGAAAGAATTTATGGCTACACCTTC; CDR3aa: CASSAELVGERIYGYTF
d_gene: NA; j_gene: TRBJ2-3; abundance: NA; v_gene: TRBV5-6; CDR3nt: TGTGCCAGCAGCTTGCGTAGAACGCAGTATTTT; CDR3aa: CASSLRRTQYF